The rows below give T cell receptor beta chains drawn from one sample of a study of technical replicates of blood from several donors. Profiled with immunoSEQ multiplex PCR; TCRdb holds only in-frame clones, not every one. This sample yields about 95,000 clones, of which 90% to 95% are seen a single time; 0.34% belongs to the top ten. Sequenced sample: T cells isolated from PBMCs. The origin of the receptors is a human donor in good health. The CDR3 runs from the conserved cysteine through the conserved F or W. A D gene is named only where the DNA matches it firmly. Part of the rows lack a size; the others show once, few, many or a class for expanded clones.

D,V,J,size,DNA,CDR3
NA,TRBV7-9,TRBJ1-2,NA,TGTGCCAGCAGCCTTGGGCCCTATGGCTACACCTTC,CASSLGPYGYTF
NA,TRBV7-2,TRBJ1-4,NA,TGTGCCAGCAGCTTCGGGTCTAATGAAAAACTGTTTTTT,CASSFGSNEKLFF
TRBD2,TRBV5-1,TRBJ2-3,NA,TGCGCCAGCAGCTTGGCCGGCGGGGGAGTGGCAGATACGCAGTATTTT,CASSLAGGGVADTQYF
TRBD2,TRBV7-3,TRBJ2-3,NA,TGTGCCAGCAGCTCTCGACTAGCGGGGACTACAGATACGCAGTATTTT,CASSSRLAGTTDTQYF
NA,TRBV14,TRBJ2-2,once,TGTGCCAGCACCGGAGGTGGTAAAAGCGGGGAGCTGTTTTTT,CASTGGGKSGELFF
NA,TRBV30,TRBJ1-2,NA,TGTGCCTGGAAGGAGGGGAGGGTCTTTTTTGGCTACACCTTC,CAWKEGRVFFGYTF
TRBD2,TRBV7-2,TRBJ2-1,once,TGTGCCAGCAGCCCCCTTAGCGGGAGATTCAATGAGCAGTTCTTC,CASSPLSGRFNEQFF
NA,TRBV4-1,TRBJ1-4,NA,TGCGCCAGCAGCCAAGAGGGGGCCACTCATAATGAAAAACTGTTTTTT,CASSQEGATHNEKLFF
TRBD1,TRBV10-3,TRBJ2-7,NA,TGTGCCACGTATAGCGCCGGGACAGGTTATTCCTACGAGCAGTACTTC,CATYSAGTGYSYEQYF
TRBD2,TRBV7-2,TRBJ2-2,NA,TGTGCCAGCAGCTTAGTTATTCAGCGGGAGTTGGGCACCGGGGAGCTGTTTTTT,CASSLVIQRELGTGELFF
NA,TRBV7-9,TRBJ2-7,NA,TGTGCCAGCAGCTTAGCGGGGGGCGAGCAGTACTTC,CASSLAGGEQYF
NA,TRBV5-4,TRBJ1-1,NA,TGTGCCAGCAGCTTGGAGGCAGGGATGGGGTACACTGAAGCTTTCTTT,CASSLEAGMGYTEAFF
TRBD1,TRBV18,TRBJ1-2,NA,TGTGCCAGCTCACCTGGGACAGATCCGGGCTATGGCTACACCTTC,CASSPGTDPGYGYTF
NA,TRBV27,TRBJ1-2,NA,TGTGCCAGCAGTGTTACCACAGGGTGGGGCTACACCTTC,CASSVTTGWGYTF
NA,TRBV9,TRBJ2-5,NA,TGTGCCAGCAGCGTAGAATCAGGGTTAGGTGAGACCCAGTACTTC,CASSVESGLGETQYF
TRBD1,TRBV5-1,TRBJ2-7,NA,TGCGCCAGCAGCTTCCGGGGGAGGACAGGGGGTCCCTCGGAGCAGTACTTC,CASSFRGRTGGPSEQYF
TRBD1,TRBV29-1,TRBJ1-1,NA,TGCAGCGGATGGGACAGGGGTGAGGCTTTCTTT,CSGWDRGEAFF
TRBD1,TRBV27,TRBJ1-2,NA,TGTGCCAGCAGTTTAGGGACAGGGCACTATGGCTACACCTTC,CASSLGTGHYGYTF
NA,TRBV15,TRBJ1-5,NA,TGTGCCACCAGCGGGGGGTGGATTCAGCCCCAGCATTTT,CATSGGWIQPQHF
TRBD2,TRBV6-1,TRBJ2-1,NA,TGTGCCAGCAGTGGGGCTAGCGGGAGAAGTTGGAATGAGCAGTTCTTC,CASSGASGRSWNEQFF
TRBD2,TRBV5-1,TRBJ2-5,once,TGCGCCAGCAGACCCTCTAGCGGGAGGATACAAGAGACCCAGTACTTC,CASRPSSGRIQETQYF
NA,TRBV20-1,TRBJ1-2,NA,TGCAGTGCTGAGAGGTCGAATGGCTACACCTTC,CSAERSNGYTF
NA,TRBV6-5,TRBJ2-3,NA,TGTGCCAGCAGTTACTCGACTCGTAGCACAGATACGCAGTATTTT,CASSYSTRSTDTQYF
TRBD1,TRBV27,TRBJ1-2,NA,TGTGCCAGCAGGGGGACAGGGGGCAGCTATGGCTACACCTTC,CASRGTGGSYGYTF
TRBD2,TRBV7-3,TRBJ2-3,NA,TGTGCCAGCAGTCGACTAGCGGGAGGGGCAGATACGCAGTATTTT,CASSRLAGGADTQYF
NA,TRBV4-1,TRBJ2-7,NA,TGCGCCAGCAGCCAAGAACAGGGACCCTACGAGCAGTACTTC,CASSQEQGPYEQYF
TRBD1,TRBV6-1,TRBJ1-4,NA,TGTGCCAGCAAGGGGGCTGCTAATGAAAAACTGTTTTTT,CASKGAANEKLFF
TRBD2,TRBV27,TRBJ2-7,NA,TGTGCCAGCAGTCCCATTCTAGCGGGGTCCTACGAGCAGTACTTC,CASSPILAGSYEQYF
NA,TRBV11-2,TRBJ1-1,NA,TGTGCCAGCAGCCCTTGGCGGGTTACTGAAGCTTTCTTT,CASSPWRVTEAFF
TRBD2,TRBV28,TRBJ2-7,NA,TGTGCCAGCAGTTTCGGGGGGACCGAGCAGTACTTC,CASSFGGTEQYF
NA,TRBV9,TRBJ1-1,NA,TGTGCCAGCAGCGTCGGGGGAGCCACTGAAGCTTTCTTT,CASSVGGATEAFF
TRBD1,TRBV5-6,TRBJ1-4,NA,TGTGCCAGCAGCTCCGCAGGGGGTTCGGGAAAACTGTTTTTT,CASSSAGGSGKLFF
TRBD1,TRBV4-3,TRBJ2-1,NA,TGCGCCAGCAGCCAAGACCCGCGGACAGGGGAAGCCAATGAGCAGTTCTTC,CASSQDPRTGEANEQFF
NA,TRBV4-3,TRBJ2-7,NA,TGCGCCAGCAGCCAAGGTCGGGTTGATGCACAGCAGTACTTC,CASSQGRVDAQQYF
TRBD2,TRBV2,TRBJ2-1,NA,TGTGCCAGCAAAGCGGGAGGGGGGAACACTGAGCAGTTCTTC,CASKAGGGNTEQFF
NA,TRBV6-5,TRBJ2-7,NA,TGTGCCAGCAGTTACTCTAGGCGCACCGCGGCCGAGCAGTACTTC,CASSYSRRTAAEQYF
NA,TRBV5-1,TRBJ1-1,NA,TGCGCCAGCGGGGCAGAAAAGTACCCTCCTGAAGCTTTCTTT,CASGAEKYPPEAFF
NA,TRBV2,TRBJ2-5,NA,TGTGCCAGCACCTTACAGGGAACAGGAGAGACCCAGTACTTC,CASTLQGTGETQYF
TRBD2,TRBV25-1,TRBJ2-5,NA,TGTGCCAGCAGCCCAATGGGACTAGCGGCACAAGAGACCCAGTACTTC,CASSPMGLAAQETQYF
NA,TRBV19,TRBJ1-4,NA,TGTGCCACTAGACAGCTGAATGAAAAACTGTTTTTT,CATRQLNEKLFF
TRBD1,TRBV2,TRBJ2-7,NA,TGTGCCAGCAGTGACACAGGGGACCACGAGCAGTACTTC,CASSDTGDHEQYF
NA,TRBV2,TRBJ1-1,NA,TGTGCCAGCAGTGAAGCCGGGGTAGGGACTGAAGCTTTCTTT,CASSEAGVGTEAFF
NA,TRBV28,TRBJ2-7,NA,TGTGCCAGCAGTTTGGAGGTTGGCCGGGGAGCCTACGAGCAGTACTTC,CASSLEVGRGAYEQYF
TRBD1,TRBV2,TRBJ2-1,NA,TGTGCCAGCAGTGTAAGGACAGGGACCTACAATGAGCAGTTCTTC,CASSVRTGTYNEQFF
TRBD2,TRBV28,TRBJ2-1,NA,TGTGCCAGCAGCACCGGGACTAGCGTTTTAAATGAGCAGTTCTTC,CASSTGTSVLNEQFF
NA,TRBV11-3,TRBJ2-3,NA,TGTGCCAGCAGCCTCGAAGGGGATGGAGATACGCAGTATTTT,CASSLEGDGDTQYF
NA,TRBV6-5,TRBJ1-2,NA,TGTGCCAGCAGTTATGAGTTTGGTGGCTACACCTTC,CASSYEFGGYTF
TRBD1,TRBV29-1,TRBJ2-3,NA,TGCAGCGTGACAGGGGGGCCAGATACGCAGTATTTT,CSVTGGPDTQYF
NA,TRBV18,TRBJ1-4,NA,TGTGCCAGCTCACCAGGGCCCAATGAAAAACTGTTTTTT,CASSPGPNEKLFF
NA,TRBV19,TRBJ1-2,NA,TGTGCCAGTAGTACCCCGGGCGGTCTTGGGAGGGACACCTTC,CASSTPGGLGRDTF
TRBD2,TRBV10-2,TRBJ2-2,NA,TGCGCCAGCAGTGGCCCCGGGAGGGGGACCGGGGAGCTGTTTTTT,CASSGPGRGTGELFF